These 25 T cell receptor beta chains were sequenced from one sample in a study of blood T cell repertoires in COVID-19 (dated by TCRdb to 2020 to 2022). Receptor libraries were prepared by the immunoSEQ multiplex PCR assay. TCRdb obtained this table from immuneACCESS and retained in-frame rearrangements with V and J assigned. These tables miss some clones; where compared with another copy, unresolved V genes account for less than half of the shortfall, and the remainder is unexplained. The sample table lists 230,000 or so clones, around 90% of them with a count of one. The ten largest clonotypes hold 2.1% of the sample. The sample was peripheral blood. The receptor set was obtained from a woman in her fifties or sixties with COVID-19, enrolled during active disease.

The chain recombines TRBV4-3 with TRBJ1-4; D is possibly TRBD1 (5 bases). The CDR3 consists of 19 residues. Germline V gene data show CDR1 as LGHNA and CDR2 as YSLEER. V lost 0 bases, J lost 4 bases, and 21 bases lay in between. In DNA, the CDR3 is TGCGCCAGCAGCCAAGACCCTCCCCAGGGTAGTGTAGGTAATGAAAAACTGTTTTTT. Its translation is CASSQDPPQGSVGNEKLFF.

The rearrangement links TRBV7-9 to TRBJ1-2, with 7 nucleotides matching TRBD1. The V gene end was trimmed by 2 bases and the J gene end by 0 bases; junction bases not matched to a gene: 6. CDR3 size: 16 residues. CDR1 and CDR2 (germline): SEHNR, FQNEAQ (reference sequence). CDR3 coding DNA: TGTGCCAGCAGCTTACGTCCCGGGACAGCTAACTATGGCTACACCTTC. This sequence encodes CASSLRPGTANYGYTF.

The chain is built from TRBV4-3 and TRBJ2-1, with no clear D. The germline V gene has CDR1 LGHNA and CDR2 YSLEER. Trimming left V 2 bases short and J 8 bases short, with 16 bases between. This CDR3 contains 15 residues. The DNA for the CDR3 is TGCGCCAGCAGCCAATTTCATCTCTCAGGCGATGAGCAGTTCTTC. It encodes CASSQFHLSGDEQFF.

This sequence joins TRBV19 and TRBJ2-1, with D perhaps TRBD2 (5 bases). Trimming left V 5 bases short and J 6 bases short, with 26 bases between. Germline CDR1 and CDR2: LNHDA and SQIVND (reference sequence). The CDR3 totals 18 residues. CDR3 sequence (DNA): TGTGCCAGTAGTCCCCCCGCACGGGATTTTTTACGGGGCAATGAGCAGTTCTTC. It encodes CASSPPARDFLRGNEQFF.

This clone was recorded only once. V is TRBV4-1 and J is TRBJ1-4, with D possibly TRBD1 on 5 matching bases. With 2 bases removed from V and 8 bases from J, the gap between germline ends came to 15 bases. The CDR3 spans 15 residues. Germline lookup yields CDR1 MGHRA and CDR2 YSYEKL. The CDR3 bases are TGCGCCAGCAGCCAATCGGCCCAGAAGGGGGAAAAACTGTTTTTT. It encodes CASSQSAQKGEKLFF.

V and J are TRBV5-5 and TRBJ1-2; 8 bases align to TRBD1. The CDR3 contains 13 residues. J gave up 5 bases and V 4 bases, and 4 bases lay outside the gene matches. Germline V gene sequence: CDR1 SGHKS, CDR2 YYEKEE (reference sequence). The CDR3: CASSQGANYGYTF. In DNA form, the CDR3 reads TGTGCCAGCAGCCAGGGGGCCAATTATGGCTACACCTTC. Combining the CDR3 with reference TRBV5-5 and TRBJ1-2 gives the whole variable domain DAGVTQSPTHLIKTRGQQVTLRCSPISGHKSVSWYQQVLGQGPQFIFQYYEKEERGRGNFPDRFSARQFPNYSSELNVNALLLGDSALYLCASSQGANYGYTFGSGTRLTVV.

The J gene is TRBJ1-1, the V gene TRBV27; a possible D gene is TRBD1 (5 bases). Deletions cut 0 bases from V and 4 bases from J, with 12 bases between. CDR1 is MNHEY, CDR2 SMNVEV, per germline (reference sequence). The CDR3 sequence is 15 residues long. The CDR3 here is CASSLSRAWGTEAFF. In nucleotides, the CDR3 is TGTGCCAGCAGTTTATCCAGGGCCTGGGGCACTGAAGCTTTCTTT.

V is TRBV11-1 and J is TRBJ2-3; the D is unclear. Trimming shortened V by 5 bases and J by 2 bases, and 11 bases separated the two germline ends. Germline CDR1 SGHAT, CDR2 FQDESV (reference sequence). The CDR3 is made up of 14 amino acids. The CDR3 DNA follows: TGTGCCAGCAGCCGCGCCCGAAACACAGATACGCAGTATTTT. Translation gives CASSRARNTDTQYF.

The rearrangement joins TRBV5-1 to TRBJ2-7; 8 bases align to TRBD1. Losses at the gene ends were 4 bases for V and 2 bases for J; bases not matched to a gene: 5. CDR1 is SGHRS, CDR2 YFSETQ, per germline. The CDR3 loop spans 14 amino acids. This CDR3 is CASSPTGAPYEQYF. Written as DNA, the CDR3 is TGCGCCAGCAGCCCGACAGGGGCCCCCTACGAGCAGTACTTC.

About this clone itself: One end of the junction fails to match germline, which may point to a read error. The chain is built from TRBV7-3 and TRBJ2-7, with 8 bases lining up with TRBD1. The length of the CDR3 is 14 residues. Germline CDR1 is SGHTA and CDR2 is FQGTGA. CDR3: CASSPAGGSHEQYF. CDR3 sequence (DNA): TGTGCCAGCAGCCCCGCAGGGGGCTCCCACGAGCAGTACTTC. The full variable domain, rest sourced from reference TRBV7-3 and TRBJ2-7, is GAGVSQTPSNKVTEKGKYVELRCDPISGHTALYWYRQSLGQGPEFLIYFQGTGAADDSGLPNDRFFAVRPEGSVSTLKIQRTERGDSAVYLCASSPAGGSHEQYFGPGTRLTVT.

The CDR3 coding sequence is TGTGCCAGCAGCACCTCGGGTAGGGAGTTAGATGGCTACACCTTC. Residues: CASSTSGRELDGYTF. This chain joins TRBV7-8 and TRBJ1-2, with D unresolved. The V and J ends lost 5 bases and 6 bases respectively, with 19 bases between them. Germline CDR1 reads SGHVS; CDR2 reads FQNEAQ. This CDR3 region has 15 residues.

The V gene is TRBV11-2, the J gene TRBJ2-5; D is possibly TRBD1 (5 bases). The V gene lost 1 base and the J gene lost 5 bases, with 11 bases spanning the gap. Per the germline V gene, CDR1 is SGHAT and CDR2 is FQNNGV. The length of the CDR3 is 14 residues. In nucleotides, the CDR3 is TGTGCCAGCAGCTTAGTCCAGGGCTCTGAGACCCAGTACTTC. Amino acid sequence: CASSLVQGSETQYF.

The chain employs TRBV25-1 and TRBJ2-5; D is perhaps TRBD2 (6 bases). Germline values: CDR1 MGHDK, CDR2 SYGVNS. This CDR3 spans 13 amino acids. V was clipped by 6 bases and J by 5 bases, with 13 bases between them. The CDR3 DNA sequence: TGTGCCAGCAGACCCGGGGCGGGGGAGACCCAGTACTTC. Amino acid sequence: CASRPGAGETQYF.

This chain uses TRBV7-9 with TRBJ1-1; 7 positions match TRBD1. V lost 7 bases and J lost 1; bases outside the gene matches: 9. CDR1 SEHNR and CDR2 FQNEAQ come from the germline V gene (reference sequence). The CDR3 extends over 15 amino acids. CDR3 nucleotide sequence: TGTGCCAGCATCCAGGGGGGCCTCCCGAACACTGAAGCTTTCTTT. This gives the protein CASIQGGLPNTEAFF.

This chain connects TRBV15 to TRBJ1-2; D ambiguous. Germline lookup yields CDR1 LNHNV and CDR2 YYDKDF (reference sequence). Trimming pared 0 bases from V and 5 bases from J, leaving 4 bases between. This CDR3 is 12 amino acids long. CDR3 loop: CATSREEYGYTF. DNA for the CDR3: TGTGCCACCAGCAGAGAAGAGTATGGCTACACCTTC.

The chain links TRBV14 to TRBJ2-7, with D possibly being TRBD2 (6 bases). CDR1 is SGHDN, CDR2 FVKESK, per germline. V was shortened by 4 bases and J by 0 bases, with 13 bases between the two germline ends. There are 15 residues in the CDR3. CDR3 sequence reads: CASSLAGGYSYEQYF. CDR3 DNA: TGTGCCAGCAGCCTAGCCGGGGGATACTCCTACGAGCAGTACTTC.

V gene TRBV6-5 combines with J gene TRBJ1-6; the D is unclear. This CDR3 comprises 15 residues. In germline, CDR1 is MNHEY, CDR2 SVGAGI. The V gene lost 8 bases and the J gene lost 2 bases, with 13 bases spanning the gap. The CDR3 protein is CASCTGTPYNSPLHF. DNA of the CDR3: TGTGCCAGCTGTACGGGAACGCCCTATAATTCACCCCTCCACTTT.

V and J are TRBV5-1 and TRBJ1-1, with a weak D call TRBD1 (6 bases). Trimming took off 0 bases at V and 4 bases at J, with 13 bases between the two ends. The germline V gene encodes CDR1 SGHRS and CDR2 YFSETQ. The CDR3 has 15 residues. CDR3 bases: TGCGCCAGCAGCTTGGTGGACAGAGCCCGCACTGAAGCTTTCTTT. It specifies CASSLVDRARTEAFF.

CDR3 DNA: TGTGCCACCAGTGAGTCCACAGGGAGAGGCTACACCTTC. Translated: CATSESTGRGYTF. The V gene is TRBV24-1, the J gene TRBJ1-2, with D possibly being TRBD1 (6 bases). Trimming took 4 bases from V and 8 from J, leaving 13 bases between them. This CDR3 has 13 residues. Looked up from germline, CDR1 is KGHDR and CDR2 is SFDVKD.

The genes are TRBV9 and TRBJ2-1; 8 bases map to TRBD2. CDR1 and CDR2 from the germline V gene are SGDLS and YYNGEE. V trimming: 2 bases; J trimming: 5 bases; junction bases outside the gene matches: 6. This CDR3 contains 15 residues. CDR3 amino acids: CASSVSAGVNNEQFF. The CDR3 DNA follows: TGTGCCAGCAGCGTGTCAGCGGGGGTGAACAATGAGCAGTTCTTC.

The chain is built from TRBV4-1 and TRBJ1-2; 8 bases fit TRBD1. This CDR3 is built from 13 residues. Germline V gene data show CDR1 as MGHRA and CDR2 as YSYEKL. Unmatched junction bases numbered 4, after V lost 2 bases and J lost 8 bases. The CDR3 region has the DNA TGCGCCAGCAGCCAACAGGGGGCTAGGGGCTACACCTTC. Amino acids: CASSQQGARGYTF.

V usage is TRBV27 and J usage is TRBJ2-3; 10 bases fit TRBD1. This CDR3 comprises 14 residues. Per the germline V gene, CDR1 is MNHEY and CDR2 is SMNVEV (reference sequence). The trim removed 4 bases at V and 3 bases at J, leaving 1 base unmatched. The CDR3 loop reads CASSWDRGTDTQYF. The CDR3 nucleotides are TGTGCCAGCAGTTGGGACAGGGGAACAGATACGCAGTATTTT.

V gene TRBV2 combines with J gene TRBJ2-3; TRBD1 matches 9 bases. CDR1 is SNHLY and CDR2 is FYNNEI in the germline V gene. The V segment lost 7 bases and the J segment 5 bases; nucleotides outside the gene matches: 10. The CDR3 extends over 15 amino acids. CDR3 bases: TGTGCCAGCACGGAGGACAGGGGATCCCTAGATACGCAGTATTTT. Translation: CASTEDRGSLDTQYF.

This CDR3 is CASSQGTGAMNTEAFF. The CDR3 coding sequence is TGTGCCAGCAGCCAAGGGACAGGGGCAATGAACACTGAAGCTTTCTTT. The chain has TRBV4-2 and TRBJ1-1; 9 bases agree with TRBD1. The junction had 3 bases not matched to a gene; V was cut back by 1 base and J by 0 bases. This CDR3 has 16 amino acids. Per the germline V gene, CDR1 is LGHNA and CDR2 is YNFKEQ.

This chain links TRBV7-8 with TRBJ2-3; no definite D call. The CDR3 consists of 18 residues. Trimming shortened V by 2 bases and J by 0 bases, and 18 bases separated the two germline ends. The germline V gene encodes CDR1 SGHVS and CDR2 FQNEAQ. The CDR3 reads CASSLLLGLGMSTDTQYF. CDR3 sequence (DNA): TGTGCCAGCAGCTTACTGCTAGGTCTCGGCATGAGCACAGATACGCAGTATTTT.